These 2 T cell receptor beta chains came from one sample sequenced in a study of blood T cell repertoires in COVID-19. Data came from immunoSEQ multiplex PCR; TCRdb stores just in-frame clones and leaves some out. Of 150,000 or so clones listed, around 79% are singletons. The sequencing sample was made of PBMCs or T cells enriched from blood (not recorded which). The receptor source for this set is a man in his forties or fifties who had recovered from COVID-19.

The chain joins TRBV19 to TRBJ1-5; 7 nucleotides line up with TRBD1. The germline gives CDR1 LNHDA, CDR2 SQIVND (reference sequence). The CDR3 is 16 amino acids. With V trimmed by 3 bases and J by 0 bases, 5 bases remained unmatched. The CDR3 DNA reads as TGTGCCAGTAGTATTGACAGGGCCTATAGCAATCAGCCCCAGCATTTT. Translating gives CASSIDRAYSNQPQHF.

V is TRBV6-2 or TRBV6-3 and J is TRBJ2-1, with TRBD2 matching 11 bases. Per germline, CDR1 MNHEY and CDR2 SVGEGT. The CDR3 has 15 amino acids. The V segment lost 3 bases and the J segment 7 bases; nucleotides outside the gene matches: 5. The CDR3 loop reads CASSYSGGAVNEQFF. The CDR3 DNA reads TGTGCCAGCAGTTATAGCGGGGGGGCAGTTAATGAGCAGTTCTTC.